Below, 5 T cell receptor beta chains from the same sample are listed, as sequenced in a study of human T cells and chemical hapten exposure. TCRdb itself ran the RACE reads through MiXCR, one entry per CDR3 protein. Of about 190,000 distinct CDR3 sequences listed, about 22% are singletons. Time point reported: patch test 3, about 24 weeks after DPC sensitization. Treatment specified: therapeutic diphenylcyclopropenone sensitization with weekly scalp DPC. Sample: whole blood, taken in connection with sensitization to the hapten diphenylcyclopropenone (DPC). Source of these receptors: a woman aged 40 to 50 with alopecia areata. Some clones in this sample may be carry-over from other donors' samples.

This chain links TRBV20-1 with TRBJ1-2; the D gene is possibly TRBD1 (5 bases). This CDR3 has 16 residues. Deletions cut 0 bases from V and 4 bases from J, with 18 bases between. CDR1 DFQATT and CDR2 SNEGSKA come from the germline V gene (reference sequence). The CDR3 here is CSARDPGTGTGYGYTF. The CDR3 nucleotides read TGCAGTGCTAGAGATCCCGGTACCGGGACCGGCTATGGCTACACCTTC.

The DNA of the CDR3 is TGTGCCAGCAGCTTAGCCCTGGGACTAGCGGGATCCTACGAGCAGTACTTC. Translating gives CASSLALGLAGSYEQYF. The chain uses TRBV7-9 and TRBJ2-7, with 13 bases aligning to TRBD2. CDR1 and CDR2 from the germline V gene are SEHNR and FQNEAQ (reference sequence). There are 17 residues in the CDR3. Trimming cost V 0 bases and J 1 base; bases outside gene matches: 3.

This clonotype was picked up a small number of times. The chain combines TRBV20-1 with TRBJ1-1, with 12 bases that match TRBD1. CDR1 is DFQATT, CDR2 SNEGSKA, per germline (reference sequence). V trimming: 6 bases; J trimming: 7 bases; junction bases outside the gene matches: 6. This CDR3 contains 13 residues. CDR3 amino acids: CSARDRGLGEAFF. Here the CDR3 DNA reads TGCAGTGCCAGGGACAGGGGGCTAGGTGAAGCTTTCTTT.

The table lists this clonotype with a few counts. This rearrangement joins TRBV29-1 to TRBJ2-1; the D is unclear. Between the trimmed V and J ends, which lost 4 bases and 4 bases, there was a span of 8 bases. CDR1 is SQVTM, CDR2 ANQGSEA, per germline. This CDR3 comprises 12 residues. CDR3 region: CSVVPLYNEQFF. The CDR3 DNA sequence: TGCAGCGTTGTTCCCTTGTACAATGAGCAGTTCTTC.

The rearrangement uses TRBV4-1 and TRBJ2-1; D remains ambiguous. The V gene lost 0 bases and the J gene lost 8 bases, with 8 bases spanning the gap. Germline assignment: CDR1 MGHRA and CDR2 YSYEKL. This CDR3 has 13 amino acids. The CDR3 loop reads CASSQDLFDEQFF. The CDR3 DNA reads as TGCGCCAGCAGCCAAGATTTATTTGATGAGCAGTTCTTC.